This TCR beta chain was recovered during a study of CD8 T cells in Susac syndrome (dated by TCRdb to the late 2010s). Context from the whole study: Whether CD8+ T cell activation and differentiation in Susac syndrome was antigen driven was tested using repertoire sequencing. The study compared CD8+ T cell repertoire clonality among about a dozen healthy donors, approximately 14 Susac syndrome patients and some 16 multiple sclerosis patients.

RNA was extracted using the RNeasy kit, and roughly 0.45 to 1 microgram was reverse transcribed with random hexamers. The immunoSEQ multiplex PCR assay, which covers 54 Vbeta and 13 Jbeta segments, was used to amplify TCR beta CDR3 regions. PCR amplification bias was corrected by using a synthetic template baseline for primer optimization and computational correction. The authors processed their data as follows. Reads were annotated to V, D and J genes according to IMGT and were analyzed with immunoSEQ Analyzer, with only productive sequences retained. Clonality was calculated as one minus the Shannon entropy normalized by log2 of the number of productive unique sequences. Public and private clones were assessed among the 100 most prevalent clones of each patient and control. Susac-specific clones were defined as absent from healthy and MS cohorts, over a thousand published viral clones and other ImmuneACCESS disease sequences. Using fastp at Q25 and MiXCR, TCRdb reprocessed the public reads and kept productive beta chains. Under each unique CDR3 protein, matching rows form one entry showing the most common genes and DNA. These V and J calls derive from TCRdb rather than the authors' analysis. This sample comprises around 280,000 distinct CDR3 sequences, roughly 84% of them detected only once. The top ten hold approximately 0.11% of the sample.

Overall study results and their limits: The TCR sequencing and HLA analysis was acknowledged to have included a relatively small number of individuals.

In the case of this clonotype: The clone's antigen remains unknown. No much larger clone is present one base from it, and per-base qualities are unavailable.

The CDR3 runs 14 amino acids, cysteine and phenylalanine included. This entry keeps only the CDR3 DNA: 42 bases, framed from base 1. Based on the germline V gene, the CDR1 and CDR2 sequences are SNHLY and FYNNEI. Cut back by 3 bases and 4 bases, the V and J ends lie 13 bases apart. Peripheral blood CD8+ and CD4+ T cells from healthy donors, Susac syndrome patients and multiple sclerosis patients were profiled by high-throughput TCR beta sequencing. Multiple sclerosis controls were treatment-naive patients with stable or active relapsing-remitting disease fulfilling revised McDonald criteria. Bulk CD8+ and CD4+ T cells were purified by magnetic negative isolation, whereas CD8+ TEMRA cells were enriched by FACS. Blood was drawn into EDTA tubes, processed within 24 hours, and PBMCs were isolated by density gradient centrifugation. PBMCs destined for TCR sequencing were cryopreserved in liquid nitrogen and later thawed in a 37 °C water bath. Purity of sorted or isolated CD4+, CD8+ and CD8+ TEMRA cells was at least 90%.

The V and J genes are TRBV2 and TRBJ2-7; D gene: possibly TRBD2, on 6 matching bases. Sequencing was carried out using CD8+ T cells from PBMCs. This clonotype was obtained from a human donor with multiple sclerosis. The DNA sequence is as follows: TGTGCCAGCAGTGACCCGGGAGTAGGGTACGAGCAGTACTTC. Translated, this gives CASSDPGVGYEQYF.